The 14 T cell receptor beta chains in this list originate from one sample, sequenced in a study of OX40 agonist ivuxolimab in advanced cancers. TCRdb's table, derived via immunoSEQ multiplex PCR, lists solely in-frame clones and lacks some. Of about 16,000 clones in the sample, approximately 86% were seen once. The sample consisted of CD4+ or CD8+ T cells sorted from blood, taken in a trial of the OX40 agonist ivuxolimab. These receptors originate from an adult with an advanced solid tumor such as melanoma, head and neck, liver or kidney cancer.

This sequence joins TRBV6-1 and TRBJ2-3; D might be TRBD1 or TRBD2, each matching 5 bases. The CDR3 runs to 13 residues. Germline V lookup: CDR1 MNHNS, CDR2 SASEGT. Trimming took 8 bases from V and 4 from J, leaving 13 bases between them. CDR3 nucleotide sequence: TGTGCCAGCGGGAGCCTGGGGGCAGATACGCAGTATTTT. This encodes CASGSLGADTQYF.

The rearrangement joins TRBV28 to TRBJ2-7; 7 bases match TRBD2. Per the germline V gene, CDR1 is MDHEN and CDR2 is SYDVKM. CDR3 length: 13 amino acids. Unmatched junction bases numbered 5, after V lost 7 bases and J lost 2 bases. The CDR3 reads CASTGGFPYEQYF. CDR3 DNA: TGTGCCAGCACCGGGGGGTTCCCCTACGAGCAGTACTTC.

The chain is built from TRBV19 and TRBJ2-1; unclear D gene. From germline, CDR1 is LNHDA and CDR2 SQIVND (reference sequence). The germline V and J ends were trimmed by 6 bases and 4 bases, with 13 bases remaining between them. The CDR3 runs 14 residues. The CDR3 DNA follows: TGTGCCAGTAGCTTCGATCCGATGTACAATGAGCAGTTCTTC. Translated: CASSFDPMYNEQFF.

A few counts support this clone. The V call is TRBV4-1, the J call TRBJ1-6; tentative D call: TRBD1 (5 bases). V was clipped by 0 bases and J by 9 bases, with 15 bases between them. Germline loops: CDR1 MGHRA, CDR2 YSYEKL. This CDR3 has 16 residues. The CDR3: CASSQEAGGFSSPLHF. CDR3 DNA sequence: TGCGCCAGCAGCCAAGAAGCTGGGGGGTTTAGTTCACCCCTCCACTTT.

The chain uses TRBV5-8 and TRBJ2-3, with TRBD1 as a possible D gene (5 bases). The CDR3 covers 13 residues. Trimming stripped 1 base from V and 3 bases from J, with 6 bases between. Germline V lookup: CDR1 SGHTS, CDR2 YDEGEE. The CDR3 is CASSLQGTDTQYF. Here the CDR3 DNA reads TGTGCCAGCAGCTTGCAGGGAACAGATACGCAGTATTTT.

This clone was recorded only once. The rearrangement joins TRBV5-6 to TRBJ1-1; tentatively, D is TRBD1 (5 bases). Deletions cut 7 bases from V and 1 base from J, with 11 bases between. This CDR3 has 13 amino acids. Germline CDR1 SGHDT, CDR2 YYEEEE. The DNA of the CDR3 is TGTGCCAGCCATAGGACACCGAACACTGAAGCTTTCTTT. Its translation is CASHRTPNTEAFF.

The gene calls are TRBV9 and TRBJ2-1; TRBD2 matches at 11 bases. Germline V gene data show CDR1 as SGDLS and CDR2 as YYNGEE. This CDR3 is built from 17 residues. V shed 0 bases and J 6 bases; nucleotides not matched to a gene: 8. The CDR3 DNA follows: TGTGCCAGCAGCGTAGGTCCTAGCGGGGGGCCTATCAATGAGCAGTTCTTC. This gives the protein CASSVGPSGGPINEQFF.

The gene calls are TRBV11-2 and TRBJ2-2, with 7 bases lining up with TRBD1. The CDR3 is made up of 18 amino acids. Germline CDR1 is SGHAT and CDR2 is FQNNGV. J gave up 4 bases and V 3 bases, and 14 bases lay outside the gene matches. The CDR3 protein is CASSLDPTGTAITGELFF. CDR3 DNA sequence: TGTGCCAGCAGCTTGGATCCCACCGGGACAGCCATCACCGGGGAGCTGTTTTTT. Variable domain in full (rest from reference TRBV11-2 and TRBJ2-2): EAGVAQSPRYKIIEKRQSVAFWCNPISGHATLYWYQQILGQGPKLLIQFQNNGVVDDSQLPKDRFSAERLKGVDSTLKIQPAKLEDSAVYLCASSLDPTGTAITGELFFGEGSRLTVL.

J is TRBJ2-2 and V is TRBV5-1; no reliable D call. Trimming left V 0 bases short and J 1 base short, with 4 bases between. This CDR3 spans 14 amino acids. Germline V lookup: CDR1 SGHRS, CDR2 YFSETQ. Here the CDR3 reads CASSLVMNTGELFF. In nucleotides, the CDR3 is TGCGCCAGCAGCTTGGTCATGAACACCGGGGAGCTGTTTTTT.

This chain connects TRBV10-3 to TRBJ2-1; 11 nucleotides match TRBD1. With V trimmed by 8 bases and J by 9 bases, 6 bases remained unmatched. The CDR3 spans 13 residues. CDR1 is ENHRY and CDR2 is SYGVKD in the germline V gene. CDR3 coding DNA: TGTGCCATCGGAGGGGACAGGGGGGGTGAGCAGTTCTTC. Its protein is CAIGGDRGGEQFF.

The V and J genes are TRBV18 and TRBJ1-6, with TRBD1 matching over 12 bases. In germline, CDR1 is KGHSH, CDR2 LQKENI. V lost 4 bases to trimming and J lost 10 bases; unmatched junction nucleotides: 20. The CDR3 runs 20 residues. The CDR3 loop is CASSLFSVSGTGGANSPLHF. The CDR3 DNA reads TGTGCCAGCTCACTCTTCTCTGTCTCCGGGACAGGGGGCGCGAACTCACCCCTCCACTTT. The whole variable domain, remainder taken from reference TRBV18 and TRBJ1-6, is NAGVMQNPRHLVRRRGQEARLRCSPMKGHSHVYWYRQLPEEGLKFMVYLQKENIIDESGMPKERFSAEFPKEGPSILRIQQVVRGDSAAYFCASSLFSVSGTGGANSPLHFGNGTRLTVT.

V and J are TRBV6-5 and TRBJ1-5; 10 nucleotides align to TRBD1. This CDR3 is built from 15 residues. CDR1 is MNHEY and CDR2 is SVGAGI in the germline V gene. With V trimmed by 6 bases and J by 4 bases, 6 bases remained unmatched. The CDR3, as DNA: TGTGCCAGCAGACCCGGGACAGGGGCAAATCAGCCCCAGCATTTT. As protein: CASRPGTGANQPQHF.

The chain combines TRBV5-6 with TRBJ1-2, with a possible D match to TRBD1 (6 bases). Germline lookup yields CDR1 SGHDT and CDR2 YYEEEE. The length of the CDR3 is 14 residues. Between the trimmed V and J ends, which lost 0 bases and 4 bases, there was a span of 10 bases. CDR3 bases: TGTGCCAGCAGCTTGGATCAGGGGATCTATGGCTACACCTTC. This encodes CASSLDQGIYGYTF.

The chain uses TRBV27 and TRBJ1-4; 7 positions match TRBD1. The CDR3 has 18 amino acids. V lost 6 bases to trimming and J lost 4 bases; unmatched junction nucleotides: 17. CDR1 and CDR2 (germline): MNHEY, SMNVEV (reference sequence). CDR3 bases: TGTGCCAGCAGCCCCCTCGCGATCGGACAGGCCCTTAATGAAAAACTGTTTTTT. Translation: CASSPLAIGQALNEKLFF.